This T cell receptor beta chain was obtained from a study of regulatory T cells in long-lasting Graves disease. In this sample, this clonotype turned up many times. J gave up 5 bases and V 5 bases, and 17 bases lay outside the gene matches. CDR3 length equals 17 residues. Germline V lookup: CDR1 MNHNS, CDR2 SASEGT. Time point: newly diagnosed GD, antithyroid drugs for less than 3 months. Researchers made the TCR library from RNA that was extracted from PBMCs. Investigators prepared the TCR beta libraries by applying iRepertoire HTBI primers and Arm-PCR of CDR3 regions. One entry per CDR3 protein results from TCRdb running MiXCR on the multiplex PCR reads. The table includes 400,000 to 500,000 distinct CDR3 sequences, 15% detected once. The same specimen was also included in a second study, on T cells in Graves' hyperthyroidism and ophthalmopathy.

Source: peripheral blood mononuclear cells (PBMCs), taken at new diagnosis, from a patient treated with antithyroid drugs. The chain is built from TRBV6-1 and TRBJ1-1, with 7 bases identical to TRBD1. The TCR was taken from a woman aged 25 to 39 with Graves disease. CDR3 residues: CASSTTGAFHPRTEAFF. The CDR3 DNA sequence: TGTGCCAGCAGTACTACAGGGGCTTTTCACCCGAGAACTGAAGCTTTCTTT.